The TCR beta chain under discussion was sequenced for a study of CD4 T cells in relation to SARS-CoV-2 and coronaviruses. Study-wide context: After roughly 11 days of antigen culture, PBMC TCR beta CDR3s were sequenced. No peptide or an HIV-1 Nef peptide pool served as negative control.

In regard to this clone: Its antigen is undetermined.

V trimming: 3 bases; J trimming: 4 bases; junction bases outside the gene matches: 9. CDR3 length: 16 amino acids. CDR1 and CDR2 from the germline V gene are KGHDR and SFDVKD. Here immunoSEQ multiplex PCR was the method, and the copy in TCRdb shows in-frame clones only, minus some. Among around 23,000 clones listed, over 60% were seen once. CD4+ T cells from unexposed donors were obtained before the COVID-19 pandemic (2011-2018). The cells were cultured for around ten days before CD4+ T cells were isolated. V usage is TRBV24-1 and J usage is TRBJ2-5, with TRBD2 identical over 8 bases. This clonotype was sampled from a human donor in good health. Sequenced: CD4+ T cells from PBMCs, cultured in vitro. This CDR3 is CATSDPTSAGVETQYF. The DNA of the CDR3 is TGTGCCACCAGTGATCCGACTAGCGCGGGGGTAGAGACCCAGTACTTC.